This TCR beta chain came from a study of T cell clones after liver transplantation. Study conclusions and caveats: These preliminary findings come from unstandardized post-transplant sampling times.

Libraries were prepared by immunoSEQ multiplex PCR; TCRdb keeps only in-frame clonotypes and omits some of them. The sample shows 25,000 to 35,000 clones, about 93% of them seen only once. V trimming: 9 bases; J trimming: 1 base; junction bases outside the gene matches: 6. The CDR3 is 14 residues long. For this clone: Its antigen is as yet unknown.

This sequence joins TRBV23-1 and TRBJ1-2, with 9 positions matching TRBD1. TRBV23-1 is noted as an ORF with a role that remains uncertain. This receptor was taken from a human patient who received a liver transplant. Some T cells may trace back to the graft donor. The input for sequencing was CD8+ T cells from blood, taken 12 months after liver transplant. CDR3 protein: CARWDRENNYGYTF. CDR3 DNA sequence: TGCGCCAGATGGGACAGGGAAAATAACTATGGCTACACCTTC.